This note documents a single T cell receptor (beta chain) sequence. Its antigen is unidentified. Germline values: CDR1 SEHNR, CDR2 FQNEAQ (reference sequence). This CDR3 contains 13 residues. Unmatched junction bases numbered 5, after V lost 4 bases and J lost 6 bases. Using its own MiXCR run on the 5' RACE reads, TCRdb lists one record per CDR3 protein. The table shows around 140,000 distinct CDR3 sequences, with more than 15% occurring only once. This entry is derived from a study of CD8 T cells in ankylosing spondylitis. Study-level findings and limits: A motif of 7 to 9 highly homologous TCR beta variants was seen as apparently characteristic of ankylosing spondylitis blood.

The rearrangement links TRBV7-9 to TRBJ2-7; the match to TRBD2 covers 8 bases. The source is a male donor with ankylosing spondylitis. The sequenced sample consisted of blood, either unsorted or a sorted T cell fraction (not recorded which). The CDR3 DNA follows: TGTGCCAGCAGCTCAGCGGGGGCCCGCGAGCAGTACTTC. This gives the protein CASSSAGAREQYF.